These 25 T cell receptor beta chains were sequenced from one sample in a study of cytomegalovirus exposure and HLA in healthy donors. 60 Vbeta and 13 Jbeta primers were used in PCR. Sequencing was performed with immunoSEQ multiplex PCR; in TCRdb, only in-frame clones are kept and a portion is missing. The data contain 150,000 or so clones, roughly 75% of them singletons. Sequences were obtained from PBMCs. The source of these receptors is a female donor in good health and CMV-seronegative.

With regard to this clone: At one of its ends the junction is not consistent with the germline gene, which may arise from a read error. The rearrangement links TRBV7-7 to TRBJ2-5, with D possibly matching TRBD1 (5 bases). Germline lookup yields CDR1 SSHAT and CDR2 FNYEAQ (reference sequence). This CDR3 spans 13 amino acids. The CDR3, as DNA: TGTGCTAGCAGCTTAGGGGCGCGAGAGACCCAGTACTTC. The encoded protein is CASSLGARETQYF.

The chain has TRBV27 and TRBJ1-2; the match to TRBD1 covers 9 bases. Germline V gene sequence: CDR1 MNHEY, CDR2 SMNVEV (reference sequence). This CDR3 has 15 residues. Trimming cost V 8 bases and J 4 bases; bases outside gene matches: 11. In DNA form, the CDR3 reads TGTGCCAGCGGGGACGTGTGGGACAGGGTCTATGGCTACACCTTC. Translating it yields CASGDVWDRVYGYTF.

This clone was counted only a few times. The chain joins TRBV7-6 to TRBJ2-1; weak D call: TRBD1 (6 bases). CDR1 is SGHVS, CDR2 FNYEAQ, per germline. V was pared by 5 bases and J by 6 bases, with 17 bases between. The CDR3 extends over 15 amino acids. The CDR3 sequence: CASSPLGTHTNEQFF. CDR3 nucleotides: TGTGCCAGCAGCCCGCTAGGGACACACACCAATGAGCAGTTCTTC.

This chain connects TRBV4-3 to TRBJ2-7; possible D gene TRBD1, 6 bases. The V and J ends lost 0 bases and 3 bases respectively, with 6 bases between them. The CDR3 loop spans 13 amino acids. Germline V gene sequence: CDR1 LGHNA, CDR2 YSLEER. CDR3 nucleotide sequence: TGCGCCAGCAGCCAAGAACAGGGCTACGAGCAGTACTTC. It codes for CASSQEQGYEQYF.

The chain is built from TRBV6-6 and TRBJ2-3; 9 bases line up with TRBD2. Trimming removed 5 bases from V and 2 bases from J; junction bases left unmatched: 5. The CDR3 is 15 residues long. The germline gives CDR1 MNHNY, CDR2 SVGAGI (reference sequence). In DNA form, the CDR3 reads TGTGCCAGCAGTGGACAGCGGGGGGACACAGATACGCAGTATTTT. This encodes CASSGQRGDTDTQYF.

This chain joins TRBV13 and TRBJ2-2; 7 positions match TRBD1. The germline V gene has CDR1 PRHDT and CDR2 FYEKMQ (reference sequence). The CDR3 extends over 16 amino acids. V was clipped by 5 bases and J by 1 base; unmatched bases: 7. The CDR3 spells CASSRQTGMNTGELFF. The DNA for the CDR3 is TGTGCCAGCAGCAGACAGACAGGGATGAACACCGGGGAGCTGTTTTTT.

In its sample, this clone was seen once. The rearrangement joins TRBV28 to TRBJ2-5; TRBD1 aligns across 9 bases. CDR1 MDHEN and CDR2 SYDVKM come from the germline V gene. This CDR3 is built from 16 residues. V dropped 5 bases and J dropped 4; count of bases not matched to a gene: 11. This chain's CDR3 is CASSASTGGWSETQYF. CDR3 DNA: TGTGCCAGCAGTGCTTCTACAGGGGGCTGGTCAGAGACCCAGTACTTC.

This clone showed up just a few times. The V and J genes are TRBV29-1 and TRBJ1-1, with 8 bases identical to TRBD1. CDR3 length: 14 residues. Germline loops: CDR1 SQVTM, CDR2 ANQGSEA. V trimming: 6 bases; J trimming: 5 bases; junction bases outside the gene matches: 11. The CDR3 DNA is TGCAGCGTGAGAGACAGGGGATTAGTTACTGAAGCTTTCTTT. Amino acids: CSVRDRGLVTEAFF. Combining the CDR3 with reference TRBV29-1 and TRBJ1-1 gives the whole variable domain SAVISQKPSRDICQRGTSLTIQCQVDSQVTMMFWYRQQPGQSLTLIATANQGSEATYESGFVIDKFPISRPNLTFSTLTVSNMSPEDSSIYLCSVRDRGLVTEAFFGQGTRLTVV.

In DNA, the CDR3 is TGTGCCAGTAGTCATCCTGGAGGCCCGCGGACAGATACGCAGTATTTT. Translated, it gives CASSHPGGPRTDTQYF. The chain couples TRBV19 to TRBJ2-3; D is perhaps TRBD2 (5 bases). Looked up from germline, CDR1 is LNHDA and CDR2 is SQIVND (reference sequence). This CDR3 has 16 amino acids. The V end lost 5 bases, the J end lost 3 bases, and 18 bases lay between the germline ends.

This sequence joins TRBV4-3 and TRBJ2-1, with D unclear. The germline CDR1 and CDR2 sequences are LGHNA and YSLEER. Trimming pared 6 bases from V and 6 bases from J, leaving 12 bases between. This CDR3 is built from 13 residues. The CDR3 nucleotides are TGCGCCAGCAGTCCTAACTCAGGCAATGAGCAGTTCTTC. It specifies CASSPNSGNEQFF.

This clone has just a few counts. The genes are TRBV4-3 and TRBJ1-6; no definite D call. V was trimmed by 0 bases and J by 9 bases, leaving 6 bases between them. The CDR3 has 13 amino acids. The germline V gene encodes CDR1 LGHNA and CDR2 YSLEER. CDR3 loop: CASSQDHGSPLHF. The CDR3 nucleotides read TGCGCCAGCAGCCAAGATCACGGTTCACCCCTCCACTTT.

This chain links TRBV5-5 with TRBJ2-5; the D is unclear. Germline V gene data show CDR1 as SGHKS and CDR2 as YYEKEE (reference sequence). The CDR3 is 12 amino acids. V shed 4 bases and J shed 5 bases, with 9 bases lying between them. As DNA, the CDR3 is TGTGCCAGCAGCCAATCTATCGAGACCCAGTACTTC. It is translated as CASSQSIETQYF.

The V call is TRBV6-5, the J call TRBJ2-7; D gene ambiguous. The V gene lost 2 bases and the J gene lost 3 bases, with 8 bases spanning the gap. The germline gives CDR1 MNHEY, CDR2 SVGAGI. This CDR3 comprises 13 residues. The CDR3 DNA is TGTGCCAGCAGTTACGCTGGCCTCTACGAGCAGTACTTC. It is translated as CASSYAGLYEQYF.

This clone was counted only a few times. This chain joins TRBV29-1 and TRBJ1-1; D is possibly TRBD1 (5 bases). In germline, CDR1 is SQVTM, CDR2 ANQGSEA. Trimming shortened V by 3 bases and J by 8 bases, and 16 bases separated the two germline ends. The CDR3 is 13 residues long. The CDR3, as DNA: TGCAGCGTTGATGTTGGCAGGGTGGGGGAAGCTTTCTTT. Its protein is CSVDVGRVGEAFF.

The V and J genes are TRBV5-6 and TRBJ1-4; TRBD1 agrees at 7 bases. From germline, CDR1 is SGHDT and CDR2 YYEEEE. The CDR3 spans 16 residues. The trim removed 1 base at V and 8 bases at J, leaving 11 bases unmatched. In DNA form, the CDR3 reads TGTGCCAGCAGCTTGTTCCGCCGGCAGGGGGGCGAAAAACTGTTTTTT. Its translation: CASSLFRRQGGEKLFF.

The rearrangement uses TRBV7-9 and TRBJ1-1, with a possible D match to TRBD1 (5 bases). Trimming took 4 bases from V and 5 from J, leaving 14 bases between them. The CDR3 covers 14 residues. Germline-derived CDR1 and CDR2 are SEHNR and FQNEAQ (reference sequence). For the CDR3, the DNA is TGTGCCAGCAGCTCCTCGGCGGGGCAGACTGAAGCTTTCTTT. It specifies CASSSSAGQTEAFF.

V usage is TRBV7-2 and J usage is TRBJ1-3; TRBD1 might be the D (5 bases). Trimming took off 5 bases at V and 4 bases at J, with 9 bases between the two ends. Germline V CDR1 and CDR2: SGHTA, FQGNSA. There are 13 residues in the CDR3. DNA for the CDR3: TGTGCCAGCAGCCCTCGACAGGGAAACACCATATATTTT. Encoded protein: CASSPRQGNTIYF.

In nucleotides, the CDR3 is TGTGCCAGCAAAGGGACACCTATCACCGGGGAGCTGTTTTTT. This encodes CASKGTPITGELFF. The rearrangement uses TRBV2 and TRBJ2-2, with D possibly matching TRBD1 (6 bases). The CDR3 is made up of 14 amino acids. V lost 7 bases and J lost 4, with 13 bases in between. Germline assignment: CDR1 SNHLY and CDR2 FYNNEI.

For the CDR3, the DNA is TGTGCCAGCAGGTTAAGTGCGGCAACGAACACCGGGGAGCTGTTTTTT. This encodes CASRLSAATNTGELFF. This chain links TRBV28 with TRBJ2-2; D is undetermined. The ends were cut back, 6 bases at V and 0 bases at J, with 14 bases in the middle. This CDR3 is 16 amino acids long. The germline V gene encodes CDR1 MDHEN and CDR2 SYDVKM.

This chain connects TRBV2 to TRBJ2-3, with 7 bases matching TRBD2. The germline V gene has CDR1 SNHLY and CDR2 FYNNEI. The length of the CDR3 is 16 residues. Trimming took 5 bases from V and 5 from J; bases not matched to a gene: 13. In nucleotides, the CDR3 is TGTGCCAGCAGTCAGAGGGCTAGCGGTGCTGGAGATACGCAGTATTTT. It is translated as CASSQRASGAGDTQYF.

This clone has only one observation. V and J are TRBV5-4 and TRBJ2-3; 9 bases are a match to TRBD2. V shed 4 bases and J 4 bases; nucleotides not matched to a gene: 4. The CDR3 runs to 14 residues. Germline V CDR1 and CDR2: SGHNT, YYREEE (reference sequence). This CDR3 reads CASSRAGGADTQYF. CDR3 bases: TGTGCCAGCAGCCGGGCGGGAGGGGCAGATACGCAGTATTTT.

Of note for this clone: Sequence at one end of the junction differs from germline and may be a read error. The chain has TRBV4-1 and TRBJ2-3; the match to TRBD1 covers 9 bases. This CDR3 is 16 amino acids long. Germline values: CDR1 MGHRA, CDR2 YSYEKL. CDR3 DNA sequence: TGTGCCAGCAGCCAGGCCTTTACAGGGGGCGCAGATACGCAGTATTTT. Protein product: CASSQAFTGGADTQYF.

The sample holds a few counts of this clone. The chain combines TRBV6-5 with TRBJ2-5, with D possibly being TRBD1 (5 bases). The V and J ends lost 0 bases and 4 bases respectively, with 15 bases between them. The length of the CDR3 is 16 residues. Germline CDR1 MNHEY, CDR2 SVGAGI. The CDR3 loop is CASSYSGSKGSETQYF. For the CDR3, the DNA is TGTGCCAGCAGTTACTCGGGATCCAAGGGGTCAGAGACCCAGTACTTC.

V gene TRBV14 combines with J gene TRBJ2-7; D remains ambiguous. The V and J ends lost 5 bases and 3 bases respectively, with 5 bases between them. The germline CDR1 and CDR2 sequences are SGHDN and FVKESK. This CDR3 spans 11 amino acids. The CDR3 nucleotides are TGTGCCAGCAGCAACAACTACGAGCAGTACTTC. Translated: CASSNNYEQYF.

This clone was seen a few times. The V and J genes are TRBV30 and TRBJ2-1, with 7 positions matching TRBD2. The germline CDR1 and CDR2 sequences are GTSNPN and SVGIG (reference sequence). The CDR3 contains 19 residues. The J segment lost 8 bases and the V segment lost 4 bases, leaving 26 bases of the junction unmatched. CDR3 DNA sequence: TGTGCCTGGACTACCTCCCGGGGCGGGAGAGGTTTTATTGGCGATGAGCAGTTCTTC. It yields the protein CAWTTSRGGRGFIGDEQFF.